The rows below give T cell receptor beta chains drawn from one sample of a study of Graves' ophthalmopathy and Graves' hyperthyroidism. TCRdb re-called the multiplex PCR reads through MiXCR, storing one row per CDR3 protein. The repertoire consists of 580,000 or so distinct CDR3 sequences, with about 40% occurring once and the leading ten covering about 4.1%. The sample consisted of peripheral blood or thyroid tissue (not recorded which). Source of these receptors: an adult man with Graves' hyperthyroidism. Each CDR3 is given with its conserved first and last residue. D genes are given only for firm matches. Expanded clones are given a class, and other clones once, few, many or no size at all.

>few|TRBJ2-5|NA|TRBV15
TGTGCCACCAGCAGAGAACTCCAAGAGACCCAGTACTTC
CATSRELQETQYF
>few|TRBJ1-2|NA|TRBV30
TGTGCCTGGACAGCTAACTATGGCTACACCTTC
CAWTANYGYTF
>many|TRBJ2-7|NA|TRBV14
TGTGCCAGCAGCCAAGACGGCTGGGAGCAGTACTTC
CASSQDGWEQYF
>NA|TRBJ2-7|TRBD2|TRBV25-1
TGTGCCAGCAGCAGGACTAGCGGGAGGGCCGACGAGCAGTACTTC
CASSRTSGRADEQYF
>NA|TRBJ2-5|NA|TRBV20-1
TGCAGTGCTGGATCCGGGGGCGTGGAGACCCAGTACTTC
CSAGSGGVETQYF
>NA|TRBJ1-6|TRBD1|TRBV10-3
TGTGCCATCAGTCCCCGGGGACAGGGCCATTCACCCCTCCACTTT
CAISPRGQGHSPLHF
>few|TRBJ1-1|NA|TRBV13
TGTGCCAGCCTCAACGGGCGGGGGCCTGAAGCTTTCTTT
CASLNGRGPEAFF
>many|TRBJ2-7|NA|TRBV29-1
TGCAGCGTAGGGAAGAGTGGGGCAAACTACGAGCAGTACTTC
CSVGKSGANYEQYF
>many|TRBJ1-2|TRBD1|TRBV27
TGTGCCAGCAGACGGGACAGGGGGTCTGGCTACACCTTC
CASRRDRGSGYTF
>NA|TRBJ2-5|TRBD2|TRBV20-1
TGCAATGCTATGGGACTAGTTGGGGCCCAGTACTTC
CNAMGLVGAQYF
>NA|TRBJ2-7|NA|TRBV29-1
TGCAGCGCGCGACGGACGCTGGGCGAGCAGTACTTC
CSARRTLGEQYF
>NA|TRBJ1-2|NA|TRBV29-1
TGCAGCGTTGTCGAGGGGAACTATGGCTACACCTTC
CSVVEGNYGYTF
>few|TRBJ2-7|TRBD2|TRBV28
TGTGCCAGCAGTTTTGCGGGGGGGGATTCCCCAGTCTACGAGCAGTACTTC
CASSFAGGDSPVYEQYF
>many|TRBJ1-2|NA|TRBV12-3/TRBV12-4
TGTGCCACCCGAGACTATGGCTACACCTTC
CATRDYGYTF
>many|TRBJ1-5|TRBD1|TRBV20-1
TGCAGTGCTAGGGACAGGGTCGGCAATCAGCCCCAGCATTTT
CSARDRVGNQPQHF
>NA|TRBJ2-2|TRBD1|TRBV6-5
TGTGCCAGCAGGTGGACAGGGGGCTTAGCCGGGGAGCTGTTTTTT
CASRWTGGLAGELFF
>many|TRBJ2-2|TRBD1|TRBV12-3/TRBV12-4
TGTGCCAGCAGCTATGGGACAGGAACCACCGGGGAGCTGTTTTTT
CASSYGTGTTGELFF
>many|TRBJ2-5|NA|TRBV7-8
TGTGCCAGCAGCTTAGGGTTGGGTGTGGAGACCCAGTACTTC
CASSLGLGVETQYF
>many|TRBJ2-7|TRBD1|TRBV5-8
TGTGCCAGCAGTCCACAGACAGGGGGCCACGAGCAGTACTTC
CASSPQTGGHEQYF
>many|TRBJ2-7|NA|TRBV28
TGTGCCAGCAGCTTACGAACCTCTTACGAGCAGTACTTC
CASSLRTSYEQYF
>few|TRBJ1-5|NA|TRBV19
TGTGCCAGTAGTATTGGTCCAGGGGCCGGGGGCAATCAGCCCCAGCATTTT
CASSIGPGAGGNQPQHF
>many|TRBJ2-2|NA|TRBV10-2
TGCGCCAGCAGTGCTCAGGGCAGAGCCGGGGAGCTGTTTTTT
CASSAQGRAGELFF
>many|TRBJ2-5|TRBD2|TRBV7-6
TGTGCCAGCAGCTTAGGGGCTAGCGGTTCTACCCTCGCGGAGACCCAGTACTTC
CASSLGASGSTLAETQYF
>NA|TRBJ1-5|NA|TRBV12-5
TGTGCTAGTGGTTTGGCAACAGGGAGCAATCAGCCCCAGCATTTT
CASGLATGSNQPQHF
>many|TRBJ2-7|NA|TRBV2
TGTGCCAGCAGCGGAACGACGGTCTCCTACGAGCAGTACTTC
CASSGTTVSYEQYF
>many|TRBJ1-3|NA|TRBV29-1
TGCAGCGTAGCGACAGGAGCTGGAAACACCATATATTTT
CSVATGAGNTIYF
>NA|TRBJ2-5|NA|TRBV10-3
TGTGCCATCAGTTCGGAAGGGAACCAAGAGACCCAGTACTTC
CAISSEGNQETQYF
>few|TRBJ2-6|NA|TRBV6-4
TGTGCCAGCAGTGAAAACTCGGGGGGCGCTGGGGCCAACGTCCTGACTTTC
CASSENSGGAGANVLTF
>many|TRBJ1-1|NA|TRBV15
TGTGCCACCAGCAGACCCCGAGTATCTTTGAACACTGAAGCTTTCTTT
CATSRPRVSLNTEAFF
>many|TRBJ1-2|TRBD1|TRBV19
TGTGCCAGTAGTGGCCCCTCCGACAGGGGAGGGAACTATGGCTACACCTTC
CASSGPSDRGGNYGYTF
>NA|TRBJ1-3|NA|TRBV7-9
TGTGCCAGCACCCCGAGAACTGGAAACACCACATATTTT
CASTPRTGNTTYF
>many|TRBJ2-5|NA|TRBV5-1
TGCGCCAGCAGCTTGGGTGAGGTGGCAGTCGGAGAGACCCAGTACTTC
CASSLGEVAVGETQYF
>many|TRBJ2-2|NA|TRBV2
TGTGCCAGCAGTGATCACCGGGGGTCCACCGGGGAGCTGTTTTTT
CASSDHRGSTGELFF
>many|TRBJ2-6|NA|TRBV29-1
TGCAGCGTTGAAGAGGGATGGACAGGCCCCGGGAGCTCTGGGGCCAACGTCCTGACTTTC
CSVEEGWTGPGSSGANVLTF
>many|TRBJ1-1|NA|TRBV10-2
TGCGCCAGCAGTGAGATTGGTAGGAGTTGGACTGAAGCTTTCTTT
CASSEIGRSWTEAFF
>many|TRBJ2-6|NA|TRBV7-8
TGTGCCAGCAGCTCCATCCGTGGGACCAACGTCCTGACTTTC
CASSSIRGTNVLTF
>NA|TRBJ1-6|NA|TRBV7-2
TGTGCCAGCTCACCACTCCAACAGGTCAACGGGCCCCTCCACTTT
CASSPLQQVNGPLHF
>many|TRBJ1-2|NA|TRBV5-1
TGCGCCAGCAGCTTTCGCGGGGGCGCGGATGGCTACACCTTC
CASSFRGGADGYTF
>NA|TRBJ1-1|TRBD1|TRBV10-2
TGTGCCAGCAGTTTCTTCCTGGGGACAGTTAGCATGAACACTGAAGCTTTCTTT
CASSFFLGTVSMNTEAFF
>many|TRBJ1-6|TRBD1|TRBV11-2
TGTGCCAGCAGACGTCCAGGGGGTCGTAATTCACCCCTCCACTTT
CASRRPGGRNSPLHF
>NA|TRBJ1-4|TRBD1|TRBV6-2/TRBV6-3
TGTGCCAGCAGTTACGCTCGGACAGGACGAGTTGCAACTAATGAAAAACTGTTTTTT
CASSYARTGRVATNEKLFF
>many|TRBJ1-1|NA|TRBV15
TGTGCCACCAACGGCAGGGGTACCACTGAAGCTTTCTTT
CATNGRGTTEAFF
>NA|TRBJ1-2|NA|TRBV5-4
TGTGCCAGCATCCGGTGGGGAGATGGCTACACCTTC
CASIRWGDGYTF
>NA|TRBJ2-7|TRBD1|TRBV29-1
TGCAGCGGTGGGACAGCTGCCTACGAGCAGTACTTC
CSGGTAAYEQYF
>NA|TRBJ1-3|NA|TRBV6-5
TGTGCCAGCCGAAGACGGGGGAACGGAAACACCATATATTTT
CASRRRGNGNTIYF
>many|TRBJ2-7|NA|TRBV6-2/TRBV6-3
TGTGCCAGCAGCCGGGACACCCTGTGGGAGCAGTACTTC
CASSRDTLWEQYF
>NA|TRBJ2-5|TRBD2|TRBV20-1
TGCAGTGCTAGTTGGGGGGGGGAAGAGACCCAGTACTTC
CSASWGGEETQYF
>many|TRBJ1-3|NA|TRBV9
TGTGCCAGCAGTCCCGGGCCCTTCCCCGGAAACACCATATATTTT
CASSPGPFPGNTIYF
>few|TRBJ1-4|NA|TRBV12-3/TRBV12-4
TGTGCCAGCAGCCCCCCGGCCAGGTTTAATGAAAAACTGTTTTTT
CASSPPARFNEKLFF
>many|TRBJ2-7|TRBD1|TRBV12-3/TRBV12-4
TGTGCCAGCAGTTTATCCGGGACAGGGGTCGAGCAGTACTTC
CASSLSGTGVEQYF
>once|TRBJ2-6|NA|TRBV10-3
TGTGCCACCAGGGGGGTATCTGGGGCCAACGTCCTGACTTTC
CATRGVSGANVLTF
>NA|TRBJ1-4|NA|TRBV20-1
TGCAGTGCTAGGGGTAATGAAAAACTGTTTTTT
CSARGNEKLFF
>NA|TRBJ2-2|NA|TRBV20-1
TGCAGTGCTCCTGACAGGAGGAACACTGAAGCTGTTTTT
CSAPDRRNTEAVF
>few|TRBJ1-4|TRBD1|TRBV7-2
TGTGCCAGCAGCCACGACAGGGGAACTAATGAAAAACTGTTTTTT
CASSHDRGTNEKLFF
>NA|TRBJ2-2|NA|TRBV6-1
TGTGCCAGCAGTGAATGGCCGGGAAACACCGGGGAGCTGTTTTTT
CASSEWPGNTGELFF
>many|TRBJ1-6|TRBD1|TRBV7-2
TGTGCCAGCAGCTTAGTGGGACAGGGGGCCGGGAATTCACCCCTCCACTTT
CASSLVGQGAGNSPLHF
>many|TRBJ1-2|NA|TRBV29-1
TGCAGCGTTGCACAGGGATCGGGTTATGGCTACACCTTC
CSVAQGSGYGYTF
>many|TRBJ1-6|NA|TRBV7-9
TGTGCCAGCAGCTTACGGGACGCTTCCTATAATTCACCCCTCCACTTT
CASSLRDASYNSPLHF